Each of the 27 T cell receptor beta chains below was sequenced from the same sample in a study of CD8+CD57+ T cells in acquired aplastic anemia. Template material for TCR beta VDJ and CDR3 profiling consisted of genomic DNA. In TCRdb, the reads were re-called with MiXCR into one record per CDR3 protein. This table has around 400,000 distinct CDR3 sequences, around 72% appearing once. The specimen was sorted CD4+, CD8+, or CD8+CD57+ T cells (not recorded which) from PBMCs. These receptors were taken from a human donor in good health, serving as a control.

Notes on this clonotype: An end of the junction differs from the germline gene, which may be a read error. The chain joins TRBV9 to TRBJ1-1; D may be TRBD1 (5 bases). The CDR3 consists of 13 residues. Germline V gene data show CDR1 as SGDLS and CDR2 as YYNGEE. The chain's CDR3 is CASSVVGLGGDPF. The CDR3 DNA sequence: TGTGCCAGCAGCGTAGTTGGCCTGGGGGGGGATCCCTTT. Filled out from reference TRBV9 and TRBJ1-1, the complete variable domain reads DSGVTQTPKHLITATGQRVTLRCSPRSGDLSVYWYQQSLDQGLQFLIQYYNGEERAKGNILERFSAQQFPDLHSELNLSSLELGDSALYFCASSVVGLGGDPFGQGTRLTVV.

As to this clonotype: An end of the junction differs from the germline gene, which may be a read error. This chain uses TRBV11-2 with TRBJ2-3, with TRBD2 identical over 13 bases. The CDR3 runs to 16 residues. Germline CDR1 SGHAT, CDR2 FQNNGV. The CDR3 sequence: CASSPTGTSGVDTQYF. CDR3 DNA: TGCGCCAGCAGCCCAACCGGGACTAGCGGGGTAGATACGCAGTATTTT.

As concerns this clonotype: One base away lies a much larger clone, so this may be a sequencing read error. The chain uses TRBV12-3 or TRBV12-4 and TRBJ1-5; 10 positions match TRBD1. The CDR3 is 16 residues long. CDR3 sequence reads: CACSPRTGGSNQPQHF. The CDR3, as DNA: TGTGCCTGCAGTCCCAGGACAGGGGGGAGCAATCAGCCCCAGCATTTT.

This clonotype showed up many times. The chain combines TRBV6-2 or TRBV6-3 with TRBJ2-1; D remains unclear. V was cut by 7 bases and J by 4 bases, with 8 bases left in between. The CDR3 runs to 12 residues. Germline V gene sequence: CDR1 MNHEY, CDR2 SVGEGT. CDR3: CASTAKYNEQFF. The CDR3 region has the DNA TGTGCCAGCACTGCGAAATACAATGAGCAGTTCTTC.

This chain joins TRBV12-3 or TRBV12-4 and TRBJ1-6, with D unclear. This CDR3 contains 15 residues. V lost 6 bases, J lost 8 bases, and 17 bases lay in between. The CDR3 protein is CASRLVNRVDSPLHF. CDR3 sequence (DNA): TGTGCCAGCAGACTAGTGAACAGAGTAGATTCACCCCTCCACTTT.

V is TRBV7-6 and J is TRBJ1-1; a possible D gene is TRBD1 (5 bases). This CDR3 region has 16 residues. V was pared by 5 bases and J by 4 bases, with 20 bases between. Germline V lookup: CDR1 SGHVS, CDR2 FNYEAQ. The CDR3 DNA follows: TGTGCCAGCAGCCCGACATGGGGCACCACGCGCACTGAAGCTTTCTTT. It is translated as CASSPTWGTTRTEAFF.

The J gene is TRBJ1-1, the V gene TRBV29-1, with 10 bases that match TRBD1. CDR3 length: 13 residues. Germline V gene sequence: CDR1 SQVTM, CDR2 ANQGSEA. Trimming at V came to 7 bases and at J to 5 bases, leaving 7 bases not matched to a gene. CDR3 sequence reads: CSARDRGSTEAFF. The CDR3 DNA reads TGCAGCGCCCGGGACAGGGGAAGTACTGAAGCTTTCTTT.

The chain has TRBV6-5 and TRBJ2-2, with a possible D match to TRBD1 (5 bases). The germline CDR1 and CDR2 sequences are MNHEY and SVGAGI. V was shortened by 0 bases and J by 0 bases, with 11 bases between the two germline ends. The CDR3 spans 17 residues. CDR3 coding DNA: TGTGCCAGCAGTTACTCAGTGGACATATCGAACACCGGGGAGCTGTTTTTT. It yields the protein CASSYSVDISNTGELFF.

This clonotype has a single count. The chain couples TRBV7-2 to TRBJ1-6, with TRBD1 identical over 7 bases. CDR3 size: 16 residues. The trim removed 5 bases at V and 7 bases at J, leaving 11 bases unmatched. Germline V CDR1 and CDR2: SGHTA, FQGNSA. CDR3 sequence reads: CASSQVGQVRNSPLHF. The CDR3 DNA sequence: TGTGCCAGCAGCCAAGTCGGACAGGTCCGCAATTCACCCCTCCACTTT. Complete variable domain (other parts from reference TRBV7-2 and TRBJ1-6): GAGVSQSPSNKVTEKGKDVELRCDPISGHTALYWYRQSLGQGLEFLIYFQGNSAPDKSGLPSDRFSAERTGGSVSTLTIQRTQQEDSAVYLCASSQVGQVRNSPLHFGNGTRLTVT.

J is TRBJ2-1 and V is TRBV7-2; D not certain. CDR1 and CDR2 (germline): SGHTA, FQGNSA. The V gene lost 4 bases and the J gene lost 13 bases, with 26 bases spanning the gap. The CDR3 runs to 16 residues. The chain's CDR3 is CASSSGQPDEFNFQFF. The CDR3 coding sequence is TGTGCCAGCAGCTCGGGTCAGCCCGATGAGTTCAACTTCCAGTTCTTC. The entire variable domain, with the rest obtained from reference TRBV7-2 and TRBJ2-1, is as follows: GAGVSQSPSNKVTEKGKDVELRCDPISGHTALYWYRQSLGQGLEFLIYFQGNSAPDKSGLPSDRFSAERTGGSVSTLTIQRTQQEDSAVYLCASSSGQPDEFNFQFFGPGTRLTVL.

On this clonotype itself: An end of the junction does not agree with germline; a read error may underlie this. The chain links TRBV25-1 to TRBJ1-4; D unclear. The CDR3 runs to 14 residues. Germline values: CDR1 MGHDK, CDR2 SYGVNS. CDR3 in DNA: TGTGCCAGCAGTGAAGCGCCGTTTAATGAAAAACCGTTCTTT. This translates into CASSEAPFNEKPFF.

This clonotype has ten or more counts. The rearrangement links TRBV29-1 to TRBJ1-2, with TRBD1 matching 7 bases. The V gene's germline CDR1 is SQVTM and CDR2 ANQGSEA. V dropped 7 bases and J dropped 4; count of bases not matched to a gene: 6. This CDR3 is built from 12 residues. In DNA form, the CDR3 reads TGCAGCGGAGCTCAGGGGGGCTATGGCTACACCTTC. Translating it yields CSGAQGGYGYTF.

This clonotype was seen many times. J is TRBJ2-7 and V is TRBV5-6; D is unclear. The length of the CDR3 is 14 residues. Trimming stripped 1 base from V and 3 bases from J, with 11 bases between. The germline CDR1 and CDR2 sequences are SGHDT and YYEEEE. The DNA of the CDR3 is TGTGCCAGCAGCTTGAGGGCCGGGCACTACGAGCAGTACTTC. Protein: CASSLRAGHYEQYF.

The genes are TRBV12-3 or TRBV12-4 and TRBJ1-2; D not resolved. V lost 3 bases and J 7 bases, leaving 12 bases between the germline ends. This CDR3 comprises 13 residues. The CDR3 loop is CASSFTLSTGYTF. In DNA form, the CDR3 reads TGTGCCAGCAGTTTCACGCTCTCCACTGGCTACACCTTC.

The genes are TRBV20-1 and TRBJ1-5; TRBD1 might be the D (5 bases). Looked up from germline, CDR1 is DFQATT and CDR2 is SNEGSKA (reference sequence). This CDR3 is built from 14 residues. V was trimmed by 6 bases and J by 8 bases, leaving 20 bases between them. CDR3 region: CSARPGVPYEPQHF. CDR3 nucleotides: TGCAGTGCAAGACCGGGGGTTCCCTATGAGCCCCAGCATTTT.

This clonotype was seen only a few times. CDR3 nucleotides: TGTGCCAGCAGACTAGGGGCTAGCACAGATACGCAGTATTTT. Residues: CASRLGASTDTQYF. The rearrangement links TRBV27 to TRBJ2-3; D is tentatively TRBD1 or TRBD2 (5 bases each). This CDR3 is 14 amino acids long. Between the trimmed V and J ends, which lost 6 bases and 0 bases, there was a span of 10 bases. The germline V gene encodes CDR1 MNHEY and CDR2 SMNVEV (reference sequence).

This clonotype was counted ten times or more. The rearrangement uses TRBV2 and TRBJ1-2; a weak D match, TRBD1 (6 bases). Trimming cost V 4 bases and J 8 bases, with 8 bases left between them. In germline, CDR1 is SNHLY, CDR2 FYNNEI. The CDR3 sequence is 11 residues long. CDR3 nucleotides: TGTGCCAGCAGTGGGGGGGGCGGCTACACCTTC. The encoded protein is CASSGGGGYTF. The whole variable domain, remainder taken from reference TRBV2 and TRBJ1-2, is EPEVTQTPSHQVTQMGQEVILRCVPISNHLYFYWYRQILGQKVEFLVSFYNNEISEKSEIFDDQFSVERPDGSNFTLKIRSTKLEDSAMYFCASSGGGGYTFGSGTRLTVV.

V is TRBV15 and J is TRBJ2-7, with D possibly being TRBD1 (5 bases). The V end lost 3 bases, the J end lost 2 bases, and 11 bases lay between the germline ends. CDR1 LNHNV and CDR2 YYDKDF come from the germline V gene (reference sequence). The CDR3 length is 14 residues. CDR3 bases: TGTGCCACCAGCAGCGCAGGGAACACCTACGAGCAGTACTTC. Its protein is CATSSAGNTYEQYF.

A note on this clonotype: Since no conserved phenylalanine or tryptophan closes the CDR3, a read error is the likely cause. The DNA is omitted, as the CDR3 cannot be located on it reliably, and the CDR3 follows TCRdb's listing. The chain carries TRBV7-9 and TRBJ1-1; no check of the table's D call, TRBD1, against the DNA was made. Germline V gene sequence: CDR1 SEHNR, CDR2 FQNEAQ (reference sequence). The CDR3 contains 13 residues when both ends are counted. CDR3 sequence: CASRSVRAGGANI.

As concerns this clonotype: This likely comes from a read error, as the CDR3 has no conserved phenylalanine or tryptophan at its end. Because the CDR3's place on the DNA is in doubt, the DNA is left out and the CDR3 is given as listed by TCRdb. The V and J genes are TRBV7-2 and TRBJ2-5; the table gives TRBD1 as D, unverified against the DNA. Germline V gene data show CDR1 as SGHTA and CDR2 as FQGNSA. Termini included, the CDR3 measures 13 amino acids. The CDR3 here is CASSRDRAETSSL.

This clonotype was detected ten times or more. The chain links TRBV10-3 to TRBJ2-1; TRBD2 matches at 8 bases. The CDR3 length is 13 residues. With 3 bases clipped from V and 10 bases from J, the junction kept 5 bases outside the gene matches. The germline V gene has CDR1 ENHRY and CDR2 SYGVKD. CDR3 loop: CAISEIGREEQFF. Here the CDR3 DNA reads TGTGCCATCAGTGAAATCGGGAGGGAGGAGCAGTTCTTC.

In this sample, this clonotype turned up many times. This CDR3 reads CASSFQHGNTEAFF. CDR3 DNA: TGTGCCAGCAGTTTCCAACACGGGAACACTGAAGCTTTCTTT. V usage is TRBV6-5 and J usage is TRBJ1-1, with D hard to call. Looked up from germline, CDR1 is MNHEY and CDR2 is SVGAGI. This CDR3 contains 14 residues. With 4 bases removed from V and 1 base from J, the gap between germline ends came to 10 bases.

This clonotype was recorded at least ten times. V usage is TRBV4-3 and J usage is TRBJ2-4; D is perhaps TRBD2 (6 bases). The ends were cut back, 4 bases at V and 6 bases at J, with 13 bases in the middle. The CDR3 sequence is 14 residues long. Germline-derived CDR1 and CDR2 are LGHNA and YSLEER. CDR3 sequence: CASSRRAGGNIQYF. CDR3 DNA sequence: TGCGCCAGCAGCCGGAGGGCCGGAGGAAACATTCAGTACTTC.

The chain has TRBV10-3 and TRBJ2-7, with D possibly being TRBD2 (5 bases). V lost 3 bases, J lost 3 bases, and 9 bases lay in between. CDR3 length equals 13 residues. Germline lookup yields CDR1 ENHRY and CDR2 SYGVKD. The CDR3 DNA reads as TGTGCCATCAGTGATCGCAGCGGCTACGAGCAGTACTTC. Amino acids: CAISDRSGYEQYF.

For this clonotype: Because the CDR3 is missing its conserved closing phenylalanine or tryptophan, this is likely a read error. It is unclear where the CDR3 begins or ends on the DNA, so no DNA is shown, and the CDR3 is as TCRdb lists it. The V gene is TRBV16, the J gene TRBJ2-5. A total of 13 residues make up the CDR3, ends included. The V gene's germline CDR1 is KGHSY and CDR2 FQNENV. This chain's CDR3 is CASSHTYVDGNTI.

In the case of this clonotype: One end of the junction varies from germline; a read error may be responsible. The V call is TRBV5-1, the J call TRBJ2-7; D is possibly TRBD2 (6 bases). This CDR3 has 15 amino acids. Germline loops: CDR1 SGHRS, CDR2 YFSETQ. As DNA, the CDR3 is TGTGCCAGCAGCGCCGGAAGCGGAGGAGGGTACGAGCAGTACTTC. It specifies CASSAGSGGGYEQYF.

CDR3 nucleotides: TGTGCCAGCAGCTCCCACAGGGCGACTGGGGCCAACGTCCTGACTTTC. Protein product: CASSSHRATGANVLTF. This rearrangement joins TRBV7-2 to TRBJ2-6; possibly TRBD1 for D (6 bases). CDR1 and CDR2 from the germline V gene are SGHTA and FQGNSA. The germline V and J ends were trimmed by 4 bases and 2 bases, with 12 bases remaining between them. This CDR3 comprises 16 residues.